This TCR beta chain was sequenced during a study of T-cell memory formation after mild COVID-19 (dated by TCRdb to about 2021). Study-level background: TCR sequence clusters from the two donors were found to be largely donor specific. The cohort was made up of two young adult volunteers, one female and one male, who were previously healthy. In two donors, T-cell clones that expanded and contracted after mild COVID-19 were followed by sequencing TCRalpha and TCRbeta repertoires longitudinally.

General conclusions and limits of the study: The second-wave clones that peaked on day 37 were not confirmed to be SARS-CoV-2 specific. The study covered only two mild cases, and larger cohorts including severe cases with pre-infection samples were considered necessary. From day 15 to 85, contracting clones showed balanced CD4/CD8 phenotypes, whereas a second wave of clones that expanded from day 15 to 37 leaned towards CD4+. Some responding clones were detected in pre-infection memory, which suggested that pre-existing cross-reactive memory T cells had joined the SARS-CoV-2 response. Contracting CD4+ clones turned up mainly in the CM and EM memory subsets, whereas EMRA was where CD8+ clones were enriched.

CDR1 SGHRS and CDR2 YFSETQ are derived from the germline V gene. Measured from the cysteine to the phenylalanine, the CDR3 is 15 residues long. Kept here is only the CDR3 DNA, which spans 45 bases and is read in frame from base 1. Trimming removed 3 bases from V and 6 bases from J; the gene matches leave 6 bases unexplained. This clonotype was seen more than once but under ten times. Its antigen is not yet known. No base-level quality is on record; no much larger clone is a single base apart. The sequencer was an Illumina NovaSeq 6000. cDNA libraries for TCRalpha and TCRbeta were prepared by 5'RACE using constant-segment primers, with sample barcodes and unique molecular identifiers added. Trizol reagent was used to extract RNA from every sample. Amplification of the libraries took two PCR steps, and the second step added a second sample barcode plus Illumina TruSeq adapters. Libraries were sequenced on an Illumina NovaSeq with 2 x 150 bp paired-end reads. Per the authors' processing: Demultiplexing of reads and collapsing into UMI-guided consensus sequences were performed with migec v1.2.7. Using mixcr v2.1.11, UMI consensuses were aligned to TRA and TRB V and J templates and then assembled into clonotypes. A clonotype was counted as expanded or contracted only when both edgeR and NoisET called the clonotype significant, with the noise models trained on biological replicates. edgeR calls used a false discovery rate-adjusted p below 0.01 and a log2 fold-change threshold of 1. PCA with hierarchical clustering of max-normalized trajectories of the 1000 most abundant clonotypes was used as exploratory dynamics analysis. Each responding clone was given a CD4 or CD8 phenotype based on the CD4+ and CD8+ repertoires, which had been sequenced separately. The raw public data were reprocessed by TCRdb itself: fastp quality trimming at Q25, MiXCR clonotype calling, in-frame beta chains only. A single entry per CDR3 protein holds the most common genes and DNA from its merged rows. TCRdb, rather than the study authors, made the V and J calls. The sample table contains hundreds of thousands of distinct CDR3 sequences; only one count was recorded for about a fifth of them. The ten top clones hold roughly an eighth of the sample.

PBMCs were isolated by Ficoll-Paque density gradient centrifugation. This receptor was obtained from an adult woman who had mild COVID-19 (a few samples of this study predate the infection). The sample titles of this study are shuffled in the database, so cell type and time point are left out; the donor was told from shared clones. The rearranged chain carries TRBV5-1 and TRBJ2-1; a stretch of 10 junction bases matches TRBD2. Material: PBMCs or a T cell subset sorted from them (not recorded which). The CDR3 loop reads CASSSSGGGGNEQFF. The DNA sequence follows: TGCGCCAGCAGCTCAAGCGGGGGGGGCGGCAATGAGCAGTTCTTC.